Detailed here is one T cell receptor beta chain. What it binds is unknown. This entry comes from a study of beta chain features in type 1 diabetes. Findings of the study overall: These data did not resolve whether HLA type affects TCRB rearrangement. The VDJ junctions of type 1 diabetes patients carried fewer insertions and more deletions.

Trimming cost V 4 bases and J 6 bases, with 12 bases left between them. Per the germline V gene, CDR1 is SGHDN and CDR2 is FVKESK. This CDR3 contains 14 residues. Expressed TCRB transcripts were sequenced because the entire RNA isolate underwent reverse transcription. TCRdb's table, derived via immunoSEQ multiplex PCR, lists solely in-frame clones and lacks some. The table records under 950,000 clones, roughly a sixth of them present only once. This TCR was recovered from a woman aged 18 to 35 in good health. This chain links TRBV14 with TRBJ2-2; D possibly corresponds to TRBD1 (5 bases). Sequencing used naive CD4+ T cells from blood. The CDR3 DNA sequence: TGTGCCAGCAGCCCCCGAACCAGGGCCGGGGAGCTGTTTTTT. This sequence encodes CASSPRTRAGELFF.